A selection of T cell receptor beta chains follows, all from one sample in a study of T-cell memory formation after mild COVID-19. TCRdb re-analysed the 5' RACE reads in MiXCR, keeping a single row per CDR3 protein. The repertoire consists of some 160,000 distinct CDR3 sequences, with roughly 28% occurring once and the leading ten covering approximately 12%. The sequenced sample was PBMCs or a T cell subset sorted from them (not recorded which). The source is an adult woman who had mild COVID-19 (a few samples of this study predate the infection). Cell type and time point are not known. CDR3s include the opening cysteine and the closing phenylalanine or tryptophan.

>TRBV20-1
CSARDWTPGMDEQFF
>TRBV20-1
CSTHRDRDTYEQYF
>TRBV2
CASNYGQGAPEAFF
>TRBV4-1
CASSQDLKGGSAETQYF
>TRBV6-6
CASNPTGTGDYEQYF
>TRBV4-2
CASSQDTRETQYF
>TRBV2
CASIAEPNTGELFF
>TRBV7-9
CASSFVLGGYEQYF
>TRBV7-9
CASSPDRAMRTGELFF
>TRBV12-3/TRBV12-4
CASSLSTGGWKTQYF
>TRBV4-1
CASSQGGEKTQYF
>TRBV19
CATCGRDGQETQYF
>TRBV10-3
CAISEVGTSTDTQYF
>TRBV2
CASSGEGFPGNTIYF
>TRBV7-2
CASSLVPLAGGPNEQFF
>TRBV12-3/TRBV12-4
CASSLGRGIGEQYF
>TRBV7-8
CASSLVGQLHEQYF
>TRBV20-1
CSASWGGSTDTQYF
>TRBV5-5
CASSFGGQNYGYTF
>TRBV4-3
CASSRLGGWNTEAFF
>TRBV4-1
CASSQAGQGNYGYTF
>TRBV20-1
CSARDGQGNTEAFF
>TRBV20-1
CSASFAGQGHSGANVLTF
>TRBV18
CASSPNPIGSSYEQYF
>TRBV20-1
CSVGGRANYGYTF
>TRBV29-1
CSVERGTGEQYF
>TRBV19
CASSIDTDIAKNIQYF
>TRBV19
CASSIEASAYNEQFF
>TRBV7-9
CASSLSGTPSYNEQFF
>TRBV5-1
CASSRMNPNTGELFF
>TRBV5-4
CASRRAGVDTGELFF
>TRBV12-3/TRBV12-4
CASSSPNQETQYF
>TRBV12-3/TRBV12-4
CASKPQGVYGYTF
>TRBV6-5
CASSYRAGPSYEQYF
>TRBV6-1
CASTRHSNEQFF
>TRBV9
CASRPPGGHTGELFF
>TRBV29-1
CSVEAGAYEQYF
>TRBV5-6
CASSSQSYEQYF
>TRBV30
CAWSGGTDTQYF
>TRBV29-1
CSGSGTSPDTQYF
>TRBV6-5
CASSYPTRYGEQFF
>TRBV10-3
CAISGASGGLNEQFF
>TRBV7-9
CASNRGQETQYF
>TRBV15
CATSAGPNTGELFF
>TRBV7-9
CASSSSGTSGYEQYF
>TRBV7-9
CASSLGGGSGSEQFF
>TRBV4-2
CASSQEHGPYGYTF
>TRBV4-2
CASSQDGAGGSYEQFF
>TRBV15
CATSWRVGDNEQFF
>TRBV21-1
CASSKNWEYSNQPQHF